Listed here is a single T cell receptor beta chain. Seattle patients were enrolled while actively infected and followed longitudinally. This sample was included in a study of blood T cell repertoires in COVID-19. Study details: The samples span acute and convalescent COVID-19 from the United States, Italy and Spain. T cells, B-cell-depleted T cells, or PBMCs supplied cDNA or gDNA.

Original processing notes: Reference gene primers were amplified, and this amplification served to estimate nucleated cell counts. Profiled with immunoSEQ multiplex PCR; TCRdb holds only in-frame clones, not every one. V, J and clone size were drawn from that table, and D and trimming were deduced from the DNA. The table lists approximately 290,000 clones, around 85% of them singletons. After removal of 6 bases from V and 9 bases from J, the junction contained 11 bases not matched to a gene. The CDR3 totals 15 residues. Germline lookup yields CDR1 MDHEN and CDR2 SYDVKM. The chain uses TRBV28 and TRBJ2-1, with 10 bases identical to TRBD2. The receptor's source is a human donor with COVID-19, enrolled during active disease. The donor label of this sample is uncertain. Sequencing was performed on peripheral blood. The CDR3 is CASSPLSSGRTEQFF. In DNA form, the CDR3 reads TGTGCCAGCAGCCCCTTGAGTAGCGGGAGGACTGAGCAGTTCTTC.